The entry that follows covers one T cell receptor (beta chain) sequence. These data belong to a study of blood T cell repertoires in COVID-19. Overall study context: Samples came from the United States, Italy and Spain, spanning acute and convalescent COVID-19. Sources were T cells, B-cell-depleted T cells, or PBMCs; the material itself was cDNA or gDNA.

How the authors handled the data: The assay estimated nucleated cells by amplifying reference gene primers. Data came from immunoSEQ multiplex PCR; TCRdb stores just in-frame clones and leaves some out. The V and J calls and clone size come from that table; D and trimming were worked out from the DNA. The table includes around 270,000 clones, approximately 90% detected once. Germline V gene lookup returns CDR1 ENHRY and CDR2 SYGVKD. V lost 2 bases and J lost 5; bases outside the gene matches: 5. The CDR3 spans 15 residues. The V gene is TRBV10-3, the J gene TRBJ2-3; 9 nucleotides line up with TRBD1. The sequence derives from a man between 40 and 49 years old with acute or convalescent COVID-19. Sequencing was performed on peripheral blood. CDR3 nucleotides: TGTGCCATCAGTGAGCCCCGACAGGGGGAAGATACGCAGTATTTT. Amino acid sequence: CAISEPRQGEDTQYF.